What follows is one TCR beta chain and its context. The germline gives CDR1 SNHLY, CDR2 FYNNEI. V gave up 3 bases and J gave up 4 bases; unmatched junction bases: 8. The CDR3 extends over 15 amino acids. The data stem from a study of T cell changes during pregnancy in multiple sclerosis. The table came from immunoSEQ multiplex PCR; TCRdb's copy has only in-frame clones and leaves some out. This sample has tens of thousands of clones, with roughly 91% found just once. The sequence derives from a female donor with multiple sclerosis, enrolled in a pregnancy study. The sample was peripheral blood, taken in the first trimester of pregnancy. The rearrangement uses TRBV2 and TRBJ2-5; TRBD2 matches 7 bases. The CDR3 nucleotides read TGTGCCAGCAGTGACGGGGGGAGTGTTCGAGAGACCCAGTACTTC. The encoded protein is CASSDGGSVRETQYF.